Listed here are 8 T cell receptor beta chains from one sample, sequenced in a study of blood T cell repertoires in COVID-19. Assay: immunoSEQ multiplex PCR; the TCRdb copy retains only in-frame clones and omits some. In the table there are around 160,000 clones, approximately 80% of which are singletons. Sequencing was done on a sample of peripheral blood. All receptors come from an elderly woman with acute or convalescent COVID-19.

The chain has TRBV5-1 and TRBJ2-5; maybe TRBD1 (7 bases). The CDR3 has 17 residues. Trimming removed 1 base at V and 1 base at J, with 17 bases between. Germline CDR1 and CDR2: SGHRS and YFSETQ. CDR3 DNA: TGCGCCAGCAGCTTGTGGGCGGGACAGCGGTTCCAAGAGACCCAGTACTTC. Its translation is CASSLWAGQRFQETQYF. The whole variable domain, remainder taken from reference TRBV5-1 and TRBJ2-5, is KAGVTQTPRYLIKTRGQQVTLSCSPISGHRSVSWYQQTPGQGLQFLFEYFSETQRNKGNFPGRFSGRQFSNSRSEMNVSTLELGDSALYLCASSLWAGQRFQETQYFGPGTRLLVL.

The V call is TRBV18, the J call TRBJ2-2; 8 bases map to TRBD1. The CDR3 covers 17 residues. CDR1 and CDR2 from the germline V gene are KGHSH and LQKENI. Trimming at V came to 3 bases and at J to 5 bases, leaving 11 bases not matched to a gene. CDR3 DNA: TGTGCCAGCTCACCCTTAACCGGGACAGGAGTAACCGGGGAGCTGTTTTTT. This encodes CASSPLTGTGVTGELFF.

The chain employs TRBV11-3 and TRBJ2-7; a weak D match, TRBD2 (5 bases). The CDR3 is 16 residues long. Germline V lookup: CDR1 SGHNT, CDR2 YENEEA. V was shortened by 1 base and J by 4 bases, with 17 bases between the two germline ends. The CDR3 sequence: CASSLGYVGAGYEQYF. The CDR3 DNA sequence: TGTGCCAGCAGCTTAGGGTACGTGGGAGCTGGATACGAGCAGTACTTC.

V is TRBV30 and J is TRBJ1-3; D uncertain. Germline V lookup: CDR1 GTSNPN, CDR2 SVGIG (reference sequence). The length of the CDR3 is 13 residues. Between the trimmed V and J ends, which lost 4 bases and 3 bases, there was a span of 10 bases. The CDR3 loop is CAWNQAGGNTIYF. The CDR3 nucleotides are TGTGCCTGGAACCAGGCAGGTGGAAACACCATATATTTT.

The chain has TRBV21-1 and TRBJ1-2; no DNA check was done on the table's D call, TRBD1. TRBV21-1 is given as a pseudogene. The CDR3 spans 15 residues. CDR3 nucleotide sequence: TGTGCCAGCAGCACCCTTGGACAGGGGGCTAATGGCTACACCTTC. It translates to CASSTLGQGANGYTF.

The DNA for the CDR3 is TGTGCCAGCAGTTTAATAACTAGCGGCTCCTACAATGAGCAGTTCTTC. Protein: CASSLITSGSYNEQFF. The chain is built from TRBV28 and TRBJ2-1, with TRBD2 identical over 8 bases. With 2 bases clipped from V and 0 bases from J, the junction kept 3 bases outside the gene matches. From germline, CDR1 is MDHEN and CDR2 SYDVKM. The CDR3 has 16 residues.

This sequence joins TRBV19 and TRBJ2-2; D uncertain. CDR3 length: 16 amino acids. Trimming took off 5 bases at V and 0 bases at J, with 13 bases between the two ends. Germline assignment: CDR1 LNHDA and CDR2 SQIVND (reference sequence). The CDR3 here is CASSPTWSPNTGELFF. As DNA, the CDR3 is TGTGCCAGTAGTCCAACCTGGAGCCCGAACACCGGGGAGCTGTTTTTT.

This clone was picked up one time. The chain carries TRBV19 and TRBJ2-7; 9 bases are shared with TRBD1. The trim removed 4 bases at V and 7 bases at J, leaving 11 bases unmatched. The germline V gene has CDR1 LNHDA and CDR2 SQIVND (reference sequence). This CDR3 is 15 amino acids long. The CDR3 sequence: CASSKGTGSPKEQYF. DNA of the CDR3: TGTGCCAGTAGTAAGGGGACAGGGAGTCCTAAAGAGCAGTACTTC. The variable domain in full, completed from reference TRBV19 and TRBJ2-7, reads DGGITQSPKYLFRKEGQNVTLSCEQNLNHDAMYWYRQDPGQGLRLIYYSQIVNDFQKGDIAEGYSVSREKKESFPLTVTSAQKNPTAFYLCASSKGTGSPKEQYFGPGTRLTVT.